This T cell receptor (beta chain) was profiled in a study of blood T cell repertoires in COVID-19. V lost 6 bases to trimming and J lost 0 bases; unmatched junction nucleotides: 5. The CDR3 runs 16 residues. CDR1 SQVTM and CDR2 ANQGSEA come from the germline V gene. This table comes from immunoSEQ multiplex PCR, and its TCRdb copy is limited to in-frame clones, with some not included. The sample has hundreds of thousands of clones; 80% to 90% are singletons. This sequence originates from a man in his fifties or sixties who had been exposed to COVID-19. V usage is TRBV29-1 and J usage is TRBJ2-1; 13 bases line up with TRBD2. Material: PBMCs or T cells enriched from blood (not recorded which). The CDR3 DNA reads as TGCAGCGTCCGGACTAGCGGGGGAAGCTCCTACAATGAGCAGTTCTTC. This gives the protein CSVRTSGGSSYNEQFF.